The source of this TCR beta chain is a study of breast tumors, draining lymph nodes, adjacent tissues. Axillary draining lymph nodes of breast cancer patients supplied the node samples. One entry per CDR3 protein results from TCRdb running MiXCR on the multiplex PCR reads. This table holds 200,000 or so distinct CDR3 sequences, 30% to 40% found once. This clonotype was seen many times. Its target is not known. Trimming cost V 5 bases and J 9 bases; bases outside gene matches: 8. The CDR3 covers 13 residues. Germline V gene sequence: CDR1 SGHDT, CDR2 YYEEEE. Whole-study findings and limits: Tumor TCR diversity was below lymph nodes but above nontumor tissue. Data only fit, rather than demonstrated, lymph node origin of most tumor T cells.

This clonotype originated in a female donor with breast cancer. Some clones in this sample may be carry-over from other donors' samples. This rearrangement joins TRBV5-6 to TRBJ2-5; TRBD1 aligns across 9 bases. The sample comprised axillary lymph node tissue. The CDR3 region is CASSLQGAQAQYF. The CDR3 nucleotides read TGTGCCAGCAGTCTACAGGGGGCGCAGGCCCAGTACTTC.